This T cell receptor (beta chain) comes out of a study of blood T cell repertoires in COVID-19. The overall study: The United States, Italy and Spain were the sources of the acute and convalescent COVID-19 samples. PBMCs, B-cell-depleted T cells, or T cells were the source of the cDNA or gDNA that made up the material.

Assay: immunoSEQ multiplex PCR; the TCRdb copy retains only in-frame clones and omits some. The repertoire consists of fewer than 110,000 clones, with 80% to 90% occurring once and the leading ten covering 4.5% to 6%. Sequenced input: peripheral blood. The sequence came from a man aged 40-49 years with active or convalescent COVID-19.

CDR3 loop: CASSLGGQLNQPQHF. The CDR3 DNA is TGTGCCAGCAGCTTAGGGGGACAGCTGAATCAGCCCCAGCATTTT. This chain joins TRBV7-2 and TRBJ1-5; 7 bases line up with TRBD1. The CDR3 covers 15 residues. V shed 1 base, J shed 4 bases, and the junction held 4 bases outside the gene matches. Germline CDR1 reads SGHTA; CDR2 reads FQGNSA.